This TCR beta chain was found in a study of identical twins. The CDR3 is 17 amino acids. Germline lookup yields CDR1 MNHEY and CDR2 SVGAGI. Trimming took 2 bases from V and 2 from J; bases not matched to a gene: 5. TCRdb itself ran the 5' RACE reads through MiXCR, one entry per CDR3 protein. The table includes roughly 190,000 distinct CDR3 sequences, 15% to 20% detected once. The sample also formed part of further work on T cells expressing NK-cell markers. Per that study: Sequencing of TCR beta repertoires drew on sorted CD3+CD56+NKG2C+, CD3+CD56+NKG2C- and CD3+CD56-NKG2C+ T cells.

This TCR came from a woman younger than 30 in good health. The sequenced sample was CD8+ T cells sorted from blood. The rearrangement joins TRBV6-5 to TRBJ2-7, with 14 bases that match TRBD2. The CDR3 is CASSYGTSGSLTYEQYF. The CDR3 DNA sequence: TGTGCCAGCAGTTACGGGACTAGCGGGAGTCTCACCTACGAGCAGTACTTC.